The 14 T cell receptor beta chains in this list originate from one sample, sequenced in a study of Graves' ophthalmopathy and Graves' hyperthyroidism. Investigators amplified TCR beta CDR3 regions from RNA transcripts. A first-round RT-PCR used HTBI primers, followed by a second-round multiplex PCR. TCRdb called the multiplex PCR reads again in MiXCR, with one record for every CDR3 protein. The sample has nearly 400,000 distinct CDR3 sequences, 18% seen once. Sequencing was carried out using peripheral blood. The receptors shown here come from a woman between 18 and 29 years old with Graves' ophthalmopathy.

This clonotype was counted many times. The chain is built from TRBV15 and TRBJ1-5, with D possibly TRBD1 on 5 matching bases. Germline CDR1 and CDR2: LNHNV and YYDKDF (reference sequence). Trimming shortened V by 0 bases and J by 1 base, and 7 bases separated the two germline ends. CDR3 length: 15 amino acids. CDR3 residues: CATSRDRDSNQPQHF. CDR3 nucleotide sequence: TGTGCCACCAGCAGAGACCGGGACAGCAATCAGCCCCAGCATTTT.

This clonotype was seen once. CDR3 nucleotide sequence: TGTGCCAGCAGTTTGACCAGGGGGTCCTACGAGCAGTACTTC. It specifies CASSLTRGSYEQYF. This chain connects TRBV12-3 or TRBV12-4 to TRBJ2-7; 7 nucleotides match TRBD1. CDR3 length equals 14 residues. The V segment lost 3 bases and the J segment 1 base; nucleotides outside the gene matches: 3.

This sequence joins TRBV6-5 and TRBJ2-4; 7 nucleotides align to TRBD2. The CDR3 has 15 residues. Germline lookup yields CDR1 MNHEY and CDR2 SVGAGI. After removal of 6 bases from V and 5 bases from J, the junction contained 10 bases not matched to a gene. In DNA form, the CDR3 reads TGTGCCAGCAGCCGGGACCCTGGGAGGGAAAACATTCAGTACTTC. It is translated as CASSRDPGRENIQYF.

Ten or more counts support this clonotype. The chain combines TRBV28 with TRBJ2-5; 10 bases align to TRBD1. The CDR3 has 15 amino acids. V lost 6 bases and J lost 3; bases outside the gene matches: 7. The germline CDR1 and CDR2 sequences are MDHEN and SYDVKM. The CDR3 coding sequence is TGTGCCAGCAGGCCTAGACAGGGGGCGGAAGAGACCCAGTACTTC. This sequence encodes CASRPRQGAEETQYF.

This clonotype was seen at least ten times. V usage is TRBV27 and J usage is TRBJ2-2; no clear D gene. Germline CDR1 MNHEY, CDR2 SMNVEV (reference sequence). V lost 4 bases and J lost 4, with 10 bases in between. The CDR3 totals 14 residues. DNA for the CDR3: TGTGCCAGCAGTTGGGTACAAGGCACCGGGGAGCTGTTTTTT. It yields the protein CASSWVQGTGELFF.

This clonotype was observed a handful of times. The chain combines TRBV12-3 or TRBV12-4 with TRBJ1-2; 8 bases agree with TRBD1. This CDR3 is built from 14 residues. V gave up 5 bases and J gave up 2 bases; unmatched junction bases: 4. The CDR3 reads CASSKGTGNYGYTF. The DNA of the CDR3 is TGTGCCAGCAGTAAGGGGACAGGAAACTATGGCTACACCTTC.

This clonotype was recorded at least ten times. This CDR3 is CASSVETRGGHGELFF. In DNA form, the CDR3 reads TGTGCCAGCAGCGTAGAAACCCGCGGGGGCCACGGGGAGCTGTTTTTT. The chain recombines TRBV9 with TRBJ2-2; D is possibly TRBD2 (7 bases). Germline CDR1 and CDR2: SGDLS and YYNGEE. V gave up 0 bases and J gave up 7 bases, with 16 bases separating them. The CDR3 runs 16 residues. Based on the CDR3 plus reference TRBV9 and TRBJ2-2, the full variable domain is DSGVTQTPKHLITATGQRVTLRCSPRSGDLSVYWYQQSLDQGLQFLIQYYNGEERAKGNILERFSAQQFPDLHSELNLSSLELGDSALYFCASSVETRGGHGELFFGEGSRLTVL.

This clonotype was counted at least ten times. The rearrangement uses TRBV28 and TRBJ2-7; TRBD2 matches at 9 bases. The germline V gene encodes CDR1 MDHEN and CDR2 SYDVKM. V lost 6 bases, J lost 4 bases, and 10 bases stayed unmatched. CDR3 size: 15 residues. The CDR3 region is CASSESGGLIYEQYF. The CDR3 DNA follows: TGTGCCAGCAGCGAAAGCGGGGGGTTGATATACGAGCAGTACTTC.

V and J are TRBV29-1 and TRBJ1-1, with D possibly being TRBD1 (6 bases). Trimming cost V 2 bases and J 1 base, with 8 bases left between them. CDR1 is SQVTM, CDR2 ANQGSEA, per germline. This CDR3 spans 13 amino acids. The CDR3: CSVEQQGNTEAFF. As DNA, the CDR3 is TGCAGCGTTGAACAACAGGGGAACACTGAAGCTTTCTTT.

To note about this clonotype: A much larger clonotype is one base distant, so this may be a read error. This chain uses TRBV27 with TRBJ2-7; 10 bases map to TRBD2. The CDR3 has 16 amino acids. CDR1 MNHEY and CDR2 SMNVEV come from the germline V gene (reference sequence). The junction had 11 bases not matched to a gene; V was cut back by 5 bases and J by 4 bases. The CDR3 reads CASSKKREGLTYEQYF. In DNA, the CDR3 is TGTGCCAGCAGTAAGAAGCGGGAGGGTCTAACTTACGAGCAGTACTTC.

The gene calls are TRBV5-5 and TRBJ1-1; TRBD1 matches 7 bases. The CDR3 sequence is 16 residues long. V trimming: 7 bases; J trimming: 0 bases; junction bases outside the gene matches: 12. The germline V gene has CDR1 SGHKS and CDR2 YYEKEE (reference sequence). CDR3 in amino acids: CASGSRGRVMNTEAFF. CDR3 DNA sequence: TGTGCCAGCGGTTCAAGGGGGCGAGTAATGAACACTGAAGCTTTCTTT.

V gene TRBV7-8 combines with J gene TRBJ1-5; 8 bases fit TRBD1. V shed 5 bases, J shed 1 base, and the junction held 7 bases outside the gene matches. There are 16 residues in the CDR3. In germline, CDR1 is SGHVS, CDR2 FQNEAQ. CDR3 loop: CASSAGGAGSNQPQHF. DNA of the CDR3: TGTGCCAGCAGCGCAGGGGGCGCGGGGAGCAATCAGCCCCAGCATTTT. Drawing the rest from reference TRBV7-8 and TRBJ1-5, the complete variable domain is GAGVSQSPRYKVAKRGQDVALRCDPISGHVSLFWYQQALGQGPEFLTYFQNEAQLDKSGLPSDRFFAERPEGSVSTLKIQRTQQEDSAVYLCASSAGGAGSNQPQHFGDGTRLSIL.

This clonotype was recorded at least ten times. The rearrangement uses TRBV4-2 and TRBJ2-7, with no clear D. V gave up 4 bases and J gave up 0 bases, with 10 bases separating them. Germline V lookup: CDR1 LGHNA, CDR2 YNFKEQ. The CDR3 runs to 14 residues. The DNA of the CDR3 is TGTGCCAGCAGCCCACGGGTGAGCTCCTACGAGCAGTACTTC. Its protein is CASSPRVSSYEQYF.

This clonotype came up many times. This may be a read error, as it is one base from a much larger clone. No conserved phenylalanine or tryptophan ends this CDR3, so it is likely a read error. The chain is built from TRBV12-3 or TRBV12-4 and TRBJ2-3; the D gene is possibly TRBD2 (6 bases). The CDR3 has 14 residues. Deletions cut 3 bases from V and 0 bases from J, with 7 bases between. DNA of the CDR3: TGTGCCAGCAGTTTCGCGGGGAGCACAGATACGCAGTATTCT. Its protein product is CASSFAGSTDTQYS.